The subject of this entry is one T cell receptor (beta chain). The sample is drawn from a study of blood T cell repertoires in COVID-19. About the study: Sites across the United States, Italy and Spain contributed samples from acute and convalescent COVID-19. Nucleic acid was either cDNA or gDNA, and it came from T cells, B-cell-depleted T cells, or PBMCs.

In the original analysis: Nucleated cell number was recorded as an estimate derived from reference gene primer amplification. Here immunoSEQ multiplex PCR was the method, and the copy in TCRdb shows in-frame clones only, minus some. That table furnishes V, J and clone size, whereas the DNA furnished D and trimming. This table holds about 50,000 clones, approximately 85% found once. Between the trimmed V and J ends, which lost 1 base and 4 bases, there was a span of 14 bases. Germline CDR1 and CDR2: MGHRA and YSYEKL. The CDR3 has 15 amino acids. V is TRBV4-1 and J is TRBJ2-7; D is uncertain. Sequencing was performed on peripheral blood. The TCR originated in a man aged 60 to 75 with acute or convalescent COVID-19. This CDR3 is CASSQARSWAYEQYF. The CDR3 nucleotides read TGCGCCAGCAGCCAAGCTCGATCCTGGGCTTACGAGCAGTACTTC.